Following are 21 T cell receptor beta chains from one sample sequenced in a study of cytomegalovirus exposure and HLA in healthy donors. Amplification used 60 Vbeta primers and 13 Jbeta primers. This table comes from immunoSEQ multiplex PCR, and its TCRdb copy is limited to in-frame clones, with some not included. This sample has about 140,000 clones, with roughly 70% found just once. The sequencing sample was made of PBMCs. The receptors come from a man aged 30-40 years in good health and CMV-seropositive.

Of note for this clone: This CDR3 is also generated by other DNA sequences in the sample. This chain connects TRBV5-1 to TRBJ1-1, with 8 bases aligning to TRBD1. After removal of 3 bases from V and 4 bases from J, the junction contained 11 bases not matched to a gene. Germline V lookup: CDR1 SGHRS, CDR2 YFSETQ. The CDR3 spans 16 residues. CDR3 protein: CASSWGDRRTTTEAFF. The CDR3 nucleotides read TGCGCCAGCAGCTGGGGGGACAGGAGAACCACCACTGAAGCTTTCTTT.

The CDR3 here is CASSLAVEQFF. CDR3 sequence (DNA): TGTGCCAGCAGCTTAGCAGTTGAGCAGTTCTTC. V and J are TRBV11-2 and TRBJ2-1; D is unresolved. The CDR3 loop spans 11 amino acids. Germline assignment: CDR1 SGHAT and CDR2 FQNNGV. The V end was cut by 1 base, the J end by 9 bases, with 4 bases between.

CDR3 sequence reads: CASSLGGFVHEQYF. The DNA of the CDR3 is TGCGCCAGCAGCTTGGGGGGCTTTGTCCACGAGCAGTACTTC. This chain joins TRBV5-1 and TRBJ2-7, with D perhaps TRBD1 (5 bases). The CDR3 extends over 14 amino acids. Per the germline V gene, CDR1 is SGHRS and CDR2 is YFSETQ. Trimming took 0 bases from V and 5 from J, leaving 12 bases between them.

This clone was observed a few times. The CDR3 DNA follows: TGCGCCAGCAGTGGTGGCGGGAGGGAAAGAGATACGCAGTATTTT. Translated: CASSGGGRERDTQYF. The rearrangement joins TRBV10-1 to TRBJ2-3; 9 nucleotides line up with TRBD2. CDR1 is WNHNN, CDR2 SYGVQD, per germline (reference sequence). The CDR3 has 15 amino acids. V trimming: 4 bases; J trimming: 5 bases; junction bases outside the gene matches: 7.

The chain carries TRBV10-3 and TRBJ2-7; 8 bases map to TRBD2. CDR3 size: 20 residues. The trim removed 0 bases at V and 3 bases at J, leaving 19 bases unmatched. Per germline, CDR1 ENHRY and CDR2 SYGVKD. The CDR3 region is CAISESNQLIRAGGVYEQYF. The DNA for the CDR3 is TGTGCCATCAGTGAGTCGAATCAGTTGATTAGGGCGGGAGGTGTCTACGAGCAGTACTTC.

V is TRBV10-3 and J is TRBJ2-5; D is ambiguous. This CDR3 comprises 13 residues. V lost 2 bases to trimming and J lost 3 bases, with 7 bases between them. The V gene's germline CDR1 is ENHRY and CDR2 SYGVKD. DNA for the CDR3: TGTGCCATCAGTGAGATGGCGGAAGAGACCCAGTACTTC. It specifies CAISEMAEETQYF.

This clone has just one count. The chain carries TRBV20-1 and TRBJ2-7; tentatively, D is TRBD2 (5 bases). Per germline, CDR1 DFQATT and CDR2 SNEGSKA (reference sequence). Trimming shortened V by 6 bases and J by 3 bases, and 9 bases separated the two germline ends. The CDR3 is made up of 11 amino acids. Here the CDR3 reads CSALRDYEQYF. The CDR3 nucleotides read TGCAGTGCACTCCGGGACTACGAGCAGTACTTC.

The chain is built from TRBV5-1 and TRBJ2-5, with a possible D match to TRBD1 (6 bases). V dropped 4 bases and J dropped 3 bases, with 10 bases sitting between them. This CDR3 is 13 amino acids long. The germline gives CDR1 SGHRS, CDR2 YFSETQ. The CDR3 loop reads CASSSYREETQYF. CDR3 sequence (DNA): TGCGCCAGCAGCAGTTACAGGGAAGAGACCCAGTACTTC.

In its sample, this clone was seen a few times. The chain links TRBV5-1 to TRBJ1-5; 10 nucleotides align to TRBD1. This CDR3 region has 15 residues. Germline CDR1 SGHRS, CDR2 YFSETQ. V lost 0 bases and J lost 8; bases outside the gene matches: 5. In DNA, the CDR3 is TGCGCCAGCAGCTTGGGACAGGGGGCTTTGGAGCCCCAGCATTTT. Protein sequence: CASSLGQGALEPQHF.

This chain uses TRBV5-1 with TRBJ1-1; D not resolved. The germline gives CDR1 SGHRS, CDR2 YFSETQ. CDR3 length: 13 residues. Deletions cut 4 bases from V and 3 bases from J, with 10 bases between. CDR3 sequence reads: CASSPELDTEAFF. In DNA, the CDR3 is TGCGCCAGCAGCCCCGAACTGGACACTGAAGCTTTCTTT.

This sequence joins TRBV6-1 and TRBJ1-4; D is unresolved. Germline V lookup: CDR1 MNHNS, CDR2 SASEGT. The V and J ends lost 5 bases and 8 bases respectively, with 12 bases between them. The length of the CDR3 is 13 residues. DNA for the CDR3: TGTGCCAGCAGTCCACTCCCGGGGGAAAAACTGTTTTTT. Its translation is CASSPLPGEKLFF.

The chain's CDR3 is CASSLTGAGNQPQHF. The CDR3 region has the DNA TGTGCCAGCAGTTTAACAGGGGCCGGCAATCAGCCCCAGCATTTT. V usage is TRBV2 and J usage is TRBJ1-5, with 7 positions matching TRBD1. The CDR3 is made up of 15 amino acids. Germline V CDR1 and CDR2: SNHLY, FYNNEI. Germline trimming cut 5 bases from V and 2 bases from J; bases unmatched to any gene: 6.

V gene TRBV5-1 combines with J gene TRBJ2-1; D is perhaps TRBD1 (6 bases). Germline assignment: CDR1 SGHRS and CDR2 YFSETQ. The CDR3 runs 12 residues. V was cut by 4 bases and J by 7 bases, with 9 bases left in between. The CDR3 is CASSIQGNEQFF. CDR3 nucleotides: TGCGCCAGCAGCATTCAGGGGAATGAGCAGTTCTTC. The whole variable domain, filled in from reference TRBV5-1 and TRBJ2-1, reads KAGVTQTPRYLIKTRGQQVTLSCSPISGHRSVSWYQQTPGQGLQFLFEYFSETQRNKGNFPGRFSGRQFSNSRSEMNVSTLELGDSALYLCASSIQGNEQFFGPGTRLTVL.

The chain carries TRBV27 and TRBJ2-3, with a tentative D call TRBD2 (6 bases). Germline V lookup: CDR1 MNHEY, CDR2 SMNVEV (reference sequence). The CDR3 is 16 residues long. The ends were cut back, 1 base at V and 4 bases at J, with 15 bases in the middle. The CDR3 DNA reads TGTGCCAGCAGTTTATTCGGGGGTTGGGAAGCAGATACGCAGTATTTT. Residues: CASSLFGGWEADTQYF.

This sequence joins TRBV7-2 and TRBJ1-1; 7 bases align to TRBD1. V gave up 4 bases and J gave up 6 bases; unmatched junction bases: 2. CDR1 is SGHTA, CDR2 FQGNSA, per germline. This CDR3 has 12 residues. The chain's CDR3 is CASSSGQAEAFF. The CDR3 DNA reads as TGTGCCAGCAGCTCCGGACAGGCTGAAGCTTTCTTT.

The V call is TRBV2, the J call TRBJ1-5, with D hard to call. Trimming shortened V by 6 bases and J by 0 bases, and 9 bases separated the two germline ends. Per germline, CDR1 SNHLY and CDR2 FYNNEI. This CDR3 spans 14 amino acids. The CDR3 DNA reads as TGTGCCAGCAGCCGAGTATCTAGCAATCAGCCCCAGCATTTT. Its protein product is CASSRVSSNQPQHF.

V usage is TRBV5-4 and J usage is TRBJ2-7; TRBD1 aligns across 8 bases. Germline assignment: CDR1 SGHNT and CDR2 YYREEE (reference sequence). CDR3 length equals 16 residues. Germline trimming cut 0 bases from V and 3 bases from J; bases unmatched to any gene: 8. The chain's CDR3 is CASSLGGQGAFYEQYF. CDR3 DNA sequence: TGTGCCAGCAGCTTGGGAGGACAGGGCGCCTTCTACGAGCAGTACTTC.

The chain uses TRBV6-5 and TRBJ2-1; TRBD1 matches 9 bases. V shed 6 bases, J shed 0 bases, and the junction held 3 bases outside the gene matches. The CDR3 has 15 amino acids. The germline V gene encodes CDR1 MNHEY and CDR2 SVGAGI. The CDR3 loop reads CASSSDRGSYNEQFF. The CDR3 bases are TGTGCCAGCAGCTCGGACAGGGGCTCCTACAATGAGCAGTTCTTC.

This clone was detected only a few times. The V call is TRBV28, the J call TRBJ2-2; TRBD1 aligns across 8 bases. Trimming removed 5 bases from V and 0 bases from J; junction bases left unmatched: 8. The germline CDR1 and CDR2 sequences are MDHEN and SYDVKM. The CDR3 has 17 residues. The CDR3 here is CASSPPQGGANTGELFF. The CDR3 nucleotides read TGTGCCAGCAGTCCGCCACAGGGGGGAGCGAACACCGGGGAGCTGTTTTTT. Full variable domain (rest looked up from reference TRBV28 and TRBJ2-2): DVKVTQSSRYLVKRTGEKVFLECVQDMDHENMFWYRQDPGLGLRLIYFSYDVKMKEKGDIPEGYSVSREKKERFSLILESASTNQTSMYLCASSPPQGGANTGELFFGEGSRLTVL.

V and J are TRBV5-1 and TRBJ2-7; maybe TRBD2 (6 bases). CDR1 and CDR2 from the germline V gene are SGHRS and YFSETQ. Trimming shortened V by 3 bases and J by 2 bases, and 15 bases separated the two germline ends. The CDR3 extends over 15 amino acids. Here the CDR3 DNA reads TGCGCCAGCAGCTCGAACCCCGGAGGGGCCTACGAGCAGTACTTC. Translating it yields CASSSNPGGAYEQYF.

The chain is built from TRBV7-3 and TRBJ2-7; D perhaps matches TRBD1 (6 bases). Germline V lookup: CDR1 SGHTA, CDR2 FQGTGA. The CDR3 sequence is 13 residues long. Trimming took off 5 bases at V and 5 bases at J, with 13 bases between the two ends. CDR3 residues: CASSKQGSDEQYF. Here the CDR3 DNA reads TGTGCCAGCAGCAAACAGGGTTCAGACGAGCAGTACTTC. The full variable domain, its missing parts supplied by reference TRBV7-3 and TRBJ2-7, is GAGVSQTPSNKVTEKGKYVELRCDPISGHTALYWYRQSLGQGPEFLIYFQGTGAADDSGLPNDRFFAVRPEGSVSTLKIQRTERGDSAVYLCASSKQGSDEQYFGPGTRLTVT.